These 30 T cell receptor beta chains were sequenced from one sample in a study of T cells of healthy individuals. TCRdb redid the calling of the 5' RACE reads with MiXCR, one entry per CDR3 protein. The data contain over 95,000 distinct CDR3 sequences, roughly 18% of them seen just once; the ten biggest clones take up over 5%. Source of these receptors: a human donor in good health.

This clonotype was found many times. The chain uses TRBV6-6 and TRBJ1-1, with D tentatively TRBD1 (5 bases). Germline values: CDR1 MNHNY, CDR2 SVGAGI (reference sequence). V gave up 6 bases and J gave up 1 base, with 9 bases separating them. CDR3 size: 13 residues. CDR3 sequence reads: CASRQTANTEAFF. The CDR3 DNA reads TGTGCCAGCAGACAGACAGCGAACACTGAAGCTTTCTTT.

The chain links TRBV5-6 to TRBJ2-3, with D perhaps TRBD1 (5 bases). Trimming cost V 4 bases and J 2 bases, with 14 bases left between them. The V gene's germline CDR1 is SGHDT and CDR2 YYEEEE. The CDR3 covers 15 residues. The CDR3 DNA is TGTGCCAGCAGCCCACCCAGGGTAGCCACAGATACGCAGTATTTT. Translated: CASSPPRVATDTQYF.

This clonotype was seen repeatedly, ten times or more. The chain is built from TRBV6-5 and TRBJ1-2; D is unclear. Trimming took off 2 bases at V and 4 bases at J, with 11 bases between the two ends. Germline-derived CDR1 and CDR2 are MNHEY and SVGAGI. This CDR3 spans 14 amino acids. This CDR3 is CASSYTTGGYGYTF. For the CDR3, the DNA is TGTGCCAGCAGTTACACCACGGGTGGCTATGGCTACACCTTC.

This clonotype has just a few counts. This sequence joins TRBV4-1 and TRBJ2-7; possibly TRBD2 for D (6 bases). Germline CDR1 and CDR2: MGHRA and YSYEKL. Trimming left V 1 base short and J 6 bases short, with 13 bases between. The CDR3 length is 14 residues. CDR3 sequence: CASSQVLAFSEQYF. CDR3 DNA: TGCGCCAGCAGCCAAGTACTAGCTTTTTCCGAGCAGTACTTC.

This clonotype was detected only a few times. The chain carries TRBV2 and TRBJ1-1, with unresolved D. V dropped 3 bases and J dropped 0 bases, with 8 bases sitting between them. Germline V gene sequence: CDR1 SNHLY, CDR2 FYNNEI. CDR3 length equals 14 residues. The CDR3 DNA reads TGTGCCAGCAGTGAGAGGCCATTGAACACTGAAGCTTTCTTT. Amino acids: CASSERPLNTEAFF. Combining the CDR3 with reference TRBV2 and TRBJ1-1 gives the whole variable domain EPEVTQTPSHQVTQMGQEVILRCVPISNHLYFYWYRQILGQKVEFLVSFYNNEISEKSEIFDDQFSVERPDGSNFTLKIRSTKLEDSAMYFCASSERPLNTEAFFGQGTRLTVV.

This clonotype has a handful of counts. The rearrangement uses TRBV27 and TRBJ2-1; 7 bases are a match to TRBD2. This CDR3 is built from 17 residues. V was clipped by 3 bases and J by 0 bases; unmatched bases: 8. Germline CDR1 reads MNHEY; CDR2 reads SMNVEV (reference sequence). The CDR3 spells CASSLGLADSSYNEQFF. Written as DNA, the CDR3 is TGTGCCAGCAGTTTGGGCCTAGCGGACTCCTCCTACAATGAGCAGTTCTTC.

This clonotype was seen ten or more times. V gene TRBV27 combines with J gene TRBJ2-3, with 8 bases fitting TRBD2. CDR1 is MNHEY, CDR2 SMNVEV, per germline (reference sequence). CDR3 length equals 13 residues. The V and J ends lost 4 bases and 5 bases, in that order; junction bases with no gene match: 2. CDR3 in amino acids: CASSWSGGDTQYF. The CDR3 nucleotides are TGTGCCAGCAGTTGGAGCGGGGGAGATACGCAGTATTTT.

In its sample, this clonotype was seen many times. The chain links TRBV5-1 to TRBJ2-1; 11 bases agree with TRBD2. The germline V gene has CDR1 SGHRS and CDR2 YFSETQ. This CDR3 has 17 amino acids. With 4 bases clipped from V and 0 bases from J, the junction kept 6 bases outside the gene matches. The CDR3 nucleotides read TGCGCCAGCAGCCCAGCTAGCGGGGGGAGCTCCTACAATGAGCAGTTCTTC. Protein sequence: CASSPASGGSSYNEQFF.

This clonotype was detected ten times or more. The chain is built from TRBV10-3 and TRBJ2-4, with 8 nucleotides matching TRBD1. V lost 6 bases and J lost 6; bases outside the gene matches: 1. This CDR3 has 12 amino acids. Germline V lookup: CDR1 ENHRY, CDR2 SYGVKD. CDR3 DNA: TGTGCCATCAGCGGACAGGGAAACATTCAGTACTTC. Protein sequence: CAISGQGNIQYF.

This clonotype was detected a few times. The chain uses TRBV28 and TRBJ2-1; the D gene could be TRBD1 or TRBD2 (6 bases each). This CDR3 is built from 16 residues. Trimming removed 5 bases at V and 0 bases at J, with 14 bases between. The germline gives CDR1 MDHEN, CDR2 SYDVKM. For the CDR3, the DNA is TGTGCCAGCAGTCCCTGGAGGGGGAACTCCTACAATGAGCAGTTCTTC. Its translation is CASSPWRGNSYNEQFF.

This rearrangement joins TRBV4-1 to TRBJ2-3, with 7 bases that match TRBD2. This CDR3 is built from 16 residues. The V and J ends lost 3 bases and 2 bases, in that order; junction bases with no gene match: 8. CDR1 and CDR2 from the germline V gene are MGHRA and YSYEKL. CDR3: CASSHRGAGITDTQYF. The CDR3, as DNA: TGCGCCAGCAGCCATAGGGGAGCGGGGATCACAGATACGCAGTATTTT.

This clonotype was observed many times. In DNA, the CDR3 is TGTGCCAGCAGTACAGGGAGAGGGCAGCCCCAGCATTTT. Amino acid sequence: CASSTGRGQPQHF. This chain connects TRBV6-5 to TRBJ1-5; a weak D match, TRBD1 (6 bases). Trimming removed 5 bases from V and 7 bases from J, with 12 bases in between. Germline CDR1 is MNHEY and CDR2 is SVGAGI. This CDR3 is 13 amino acids long.

This clonotype has only a few counts. V is TRBV6-2 or TRBV6-3 and J is TRBJ1-1; D remains ambiguous. The V end lost 2 bases, the J end lost 2 bases, and 9 bases lay between the germline ends. This CDR3 is built from 14 residues. Looked up from germline, CDR1 is MNHEY and CDR2 is SVGEGT. The CDR3 reads CASSYEGSNTEAFF. The CDR3 DNA reads as TGTGCCAGCAGTTACGAAGGCAGTAACACTGAAGCTTTCTTT.

The V and J genes are TRBV2 and TRBJ2-4; D might be TRBD2 (6 bases). CDR3 length equals 16 residues. V shed 1 base and J shed 1 base, with 11 bases lying between them. Germline V gene sequence: CDR1 SNHLY, CDR2 FYNNEI. Written as DNA, the CDR3 is TGTGCCAGCAGTGAAGTGGCGGGAATCGCCAAAAACATTCAGTACTTC. This encodes CASSEVAGIAKNIQYF. Full variable domain (remainder filled in from reference TRBV2 and TRBJ2-4): EPEVTQTPSHQVTQMGQEVILRCVPISNHLYFYWYRQILGQKVEFLVSFYNNEISEKSEIFDDQFSVERPDGSNFTLKIRSTKLEDSAMYFCASSEVAGIAKNIQYFGAGTRLSVL.

This clonotype was counted only a few times. This chain joins TRBV6-2 or TRBV6-3 and TRBJ2-6, with 11 positions matching TRBD2. This CDR3 is built from 18 residues. Germline loops: CDR1 MNHEY, CDR2 SVGEGT. J was trimmed by 0 bases and V by 5 bases; bases with no gene match: 6. Written as DNA, the CDR3 is TGTGCCAGCAGTCCTATGACTAGCGGGATCTCTGGGGCCAACGTCCTGACTTTC. It encodes CASSPMTSGISGANVLTF.

This clonotype was recorded many times. V usage is TRBV27 and J usage is TRBJ2-7, with TRBD2 as a possible D gene (6 bases). Germline V gives CDR1 MNHEY, CDR2 SMNVEV (reference sequence). This CDR3 contains 12 residues. The V and J ends lost 5 bases and 4 bases respectively, with 9 bases between them. CDR3 region: CASSRRGYEQYF. The CDR3 DNA sequence: TGTGCCAGCAGTAGGAGGGGTTACGAGCAGTACTTC.

In regard to this clonotype: This may arise from a read error, as a much more abundant clone is one base away. This chain uses TRBV10-3 with TRBJ2-1, with a tentative D call TRBD2 (6 bases). There are 17 residues in the CDR3. CDR1 ENHRY and CDR2 SYGVKD come from the germline V gene. V lost 8 bases, J lost 4 bases, and 24 bases lay in between. The DNA of the CDR3 is TGTGCCATCGGCGAAGACCCGGGACTTGGTTTTTACAATGAGCAGTTCTTC. It specifies CAIGEDPGLGFYNEQFF.

On this clonotype: A junction boundary mismatches the germline segment, possibly from a read error. The gene calls are TRBV28 and TRBJ1-5; D remains unclear. CDR1 and CDR2 from the germline V gene are MDHEN and SYDVKM. This CDR3 contains 13 residues. The CDR3 region has the DNA TGTGTCAGCAATCAGCATACCTATCAGCCCCAGCATTTT. This translates into CVSNQHTYQPQHF.

The V call is TRBV6-2 or TRBV6-3, the J call TRBJ1-4; D is possibly TRBD1 (5 bases). There are 15 residues in the CDR3. CDR1 is MNHEY, CDR2 SVGEGT, per germline. Trimming cost V 7 bases and J 7 bases, with 19 bases left between them. The DNA for the CDR3 is TGTGCCAGCAAATCATCCAGGGCAGTAAGTGAAAAACTGTTTTTT. Encoded protein: CASKSSRAVSEKLFF.

The genes are TRBV19 and TRBJ2-4, with TRBD2 matching over 8 bases. The V segment lost 4 bases and the J segment 4 bases; nucleotides outside the gene matches: 15. The CDR3 sequence is 18 residues long. From germline, CDR1 is LNHDA and CDR2 SQIVND (reference sequence). The CDR3 loop is CASSTRASIRGGKNIQYF. CDR3 DNA sequence: TGTGCCAGTAGTACCCGGGCCTCGATACGCGGGGGGAAAAACATTCAGTACTTC.

This chain links TRBV10-3 with TRBJ1-6, with D possibly TRBD1 on 5 matching bases. Germline-derived CDR1 and CDR2 are ENHRY and SYGVKD. Trimming took 2 bases from V and 0 from J, leaving 8 bases between them. The CDR3 is made up of 16 amino acids. CDR3 in DNA: TGTGCCATCAGTGAGCCAGGGAGCTCCTATAATTCACCCCTCCACTTT. This translates into CAISEPGSSYNSPLHF.

This clonotype was recorded a few times. The V call is TRBV18, the J call TRBJ1-3; D uncertain. The CDR3 sequence is 16 residues long. The V end was cut by 2 bases, the J end by 4 bases, with 15 bases between. CDR1 and CDR2 from the germline V gene are KGHSH and LQKENI. CDR3 loop: CASSPSGAAAGNTIYF. Written as DNA, the CDR3 is TGTGCCAGCTCACCATCGGGAGCCGCAGCCGGAAACACCATATATTTT. The variable domain in full, completed from reference TRBV18 and TRBJ1-3, reads NAGVMQNPRHLVRRRGQEARLRCSPMKGHSHVYWYRQLPEEGLKFMVYLQKENIIDESGMPKERFSAEFPKEGPSILRIQQVVRGDSAAYFCASSPSGAAAGNTIYFGEGSWLTVV.

The sample holds one count of this clonotype. This chain joins TRBV2 and TRBJ2-1, with 9 nucleotides matching TRBD2. Germline V gene lookup returns CDR1 SNHLY and CDR2 FYNNEI. CDR3 length: 16 residues. Trimming removed 2 bases from V and 4 bases from J; junction bases left unmatched: 6. In DNA form, the CDR3 reads TGTGCCAGCAGTGAATTGATTAGCGGGGGATACAATGAGCAGTTCTTC. Translating gives CASSELISGGYNEQFF.

The chain uses TRBV6-5 and TRBJ2-5; a possible D gene is TRBD1 (6 bases). CDR3 length: 16 residues. Trimming removed 3 bases at V and 5 bases at J, with 19 bases between. From germline, CDR1 is MNHEY and CDR2 SVGAGI. The CDR3 here is CASSYRFQGSLETQYF. As DNA, the CDR3 is TGTGCCAGCAGTTATCGCTTCCAGGGGAGTCTGGAGACCCAGTACTTC.

V is TRBV20-1 and J is TRBJ1-1; D remains ambiguous. The CDR3 runs to 12 residues. Between the trimmed V and J ends, which lost 1 base and 0 bases, there was a span of 3 bases. Per the germline V gene, CDR1 is DFQATT and CDR2 is SNEGSKA (reference sequence). In DNA form, the CDR3 reads TGCAGTGCTAGAGTTCTGAACACTGAAGCTTTCTTT. Its protein product is CSARVLNTEAFF.

The rearrangement uses TRBV6-1 and TRBJ2-7; D not certain. V was trimmed by 4 bases and J by 0 bases, leaving 13 bases between them. Germline assignment: CDR1 MNHNS and CDR2 SASEGT. This CDR3 is built from 15 residues. The DNA for the CDR3 is TGTGCCAGCAGTGGGGTCGGCGGTAGCTCCTACGAGCAGTACTTC. It is translated as CASSGVGGSSYEQYF.

V gene TRBV20-1 combines with J gene TRBJ2-3; 8 positions agree with TRBD1. The CDR3 sequence is 15 residues long. Germline V gives CDR1 DFQATT, CDR2 SNEGSKA (reference sequence). Unmatched junction bases numbered 3, after V lost 1 base and J lost 0 bases. The CDR3 sequence: CSARVQGASTDTQYF. In DNA, the CDR3 is TGCAGTGCTAGAGTGCAGGGGGCCAGCACAGATACGCAGTATTTT.

This clonotype was counted many times. This chain joins TRBV18 and TRBJ2-7; 9 bases line up with TRBD1. This CDR3 is built from 14 residues. The germline V gene has CDR1 KGHSH and CDR2 LQKENI. The junction had 7 bases not matched to a gene; V was cut back by 5 bases and J by 5 bases. DNA for the CDR3: TGTGCCAGCTCATTAGGGACAGGGATCAACGAGCAGTACTTC. Residues: CASSLGTGINEQYF.

This chain joins TRBV7-2 and TRBJ2-1; D is unclear. This CDR3 spans 15 amino acids. Germline CDR1 and CDR2: SGHTA and FQGNSA. Trimming stripped 1 base from V and 0 bases from J, with 7 bases between. The CDR3 DNA reads as TGTGCCAGCAGCTTAGGCCCGATCTCCTACAATGAGCAGTTCTTC. Its translation: CASSLGPISYNEQFF.

This clonotype was counted only a few times. The chain has TRBV3-1 and TRBJ2-3; D possibly corresponds to TRBD2 (5 bases). The CDR3 totals 15 residues. V was cut by 3 bases and J by 3 bases, with 13 bases left in between. Germline V gives CDR1 LGHDT, CDR2 YNNKEL (reference sequence). The CDR3: CASSHAGVLTDTQYF. In DNA, the CDR3 is TGTGCCAGCAGCCATGCGGGCGTACTTACAGATACGCAGTATTTT.